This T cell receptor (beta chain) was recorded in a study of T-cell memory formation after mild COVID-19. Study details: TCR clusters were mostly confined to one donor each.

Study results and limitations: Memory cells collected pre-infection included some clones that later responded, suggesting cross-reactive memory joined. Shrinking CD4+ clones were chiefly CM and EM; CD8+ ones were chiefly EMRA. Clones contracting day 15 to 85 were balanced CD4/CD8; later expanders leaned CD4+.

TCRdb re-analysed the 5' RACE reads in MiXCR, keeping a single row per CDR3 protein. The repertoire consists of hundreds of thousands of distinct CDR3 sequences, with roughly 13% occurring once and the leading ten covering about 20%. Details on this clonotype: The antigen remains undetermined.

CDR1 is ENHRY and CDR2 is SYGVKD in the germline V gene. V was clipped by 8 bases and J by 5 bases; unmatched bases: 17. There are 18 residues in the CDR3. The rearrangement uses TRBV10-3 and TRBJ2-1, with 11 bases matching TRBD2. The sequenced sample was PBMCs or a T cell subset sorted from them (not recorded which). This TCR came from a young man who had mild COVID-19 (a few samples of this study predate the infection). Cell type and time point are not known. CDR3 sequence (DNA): TGTGCCATCGGGGAGGGACTAGCGGCGATCCGAGGAAACAATGAGCAGTTCTTC. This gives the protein CAIGEGLAAIRGNNEQFF.